This T cell receptor (beta chain) appears in the sequencing data of a study of blood T cells in healthy people across ages. This clonotype has just a few counts. Trimming shortened V by 5 bases and J by 1 base, and 12 bases separated the two germline ends. The V gene's germline CDR1 is SGHRS and CDR2 YFSETQ. This CDR3 contains 14 residues. With a J-beta primer mix and a sample-barcoded 5' primer, a second PCR ran about 7 to 12 cycles. TCRdb independently ran MiXCR on the 5' RACE reads; one entry per CDR3 protein. The sample contains around 2 million distinct CDR3 sequences, 35% to 50% of which appear only once.

This sequence was found in a human donor in good health. Material for sequencing was blood. The rearrangement links TRBV5-1 to TRBJ2-5; D is possibly TRBD2 (5 bases). This chain's CDR3 is CASSMEDPQETQYF. The DNA for the CDR3 is TGCGCCAGCAGTATGGAGGACCCCCAAGAGACCCAGTACTTC.